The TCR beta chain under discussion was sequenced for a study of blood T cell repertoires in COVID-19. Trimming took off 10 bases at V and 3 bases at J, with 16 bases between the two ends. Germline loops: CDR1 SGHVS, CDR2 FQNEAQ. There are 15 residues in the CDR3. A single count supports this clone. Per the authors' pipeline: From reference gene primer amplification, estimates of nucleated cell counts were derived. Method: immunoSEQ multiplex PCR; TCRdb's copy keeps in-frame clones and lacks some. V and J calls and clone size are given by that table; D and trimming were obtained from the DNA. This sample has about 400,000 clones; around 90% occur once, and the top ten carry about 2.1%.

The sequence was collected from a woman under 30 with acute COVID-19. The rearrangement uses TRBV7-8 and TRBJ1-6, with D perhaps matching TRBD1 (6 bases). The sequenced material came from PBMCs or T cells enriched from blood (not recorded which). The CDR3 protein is CAITTGTNYNSPLHF. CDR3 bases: TGTGCCATTACAACCGGGACAAACTATAATTCACCCCTCCACTTT. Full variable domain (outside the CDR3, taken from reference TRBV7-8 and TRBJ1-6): GAGVSQSPRYKVAKRGQDVALRCDPISGHVSLFWYQQALGQGPEFLTYFQNEAQLDKSGLPSDRFFAERPEGSVSTLKIQRTQQEDSAVYLCAITTGTNYNSPLHFGNGTRLTVT.